Following are 15 T cell receptor beta chains from one sample sequenced in a study of T cell clones after liver transplantation. Data came from immunoSEQ multiplex PCR; TCRdb stores just in-frame clones and leaves some out. The sample consists of approximately 100,000 clones, 82% of them appearing once. The source material was CD4+ T cells from blood, sampled before liver transplant. The receptors derive from a human donor who received a liver transplant.

This clone came up a few times. This chain links TRBV29-1 with TRBJ1-2; 9 bases align to TRBD1. The trim removed 8 bases at V and 8 bases at J, leaving 6 bases unmatched. The V gene's germline CDR1 is SQVTM and CDR2 ANQGSEA. This CDR3 region has 11 residues. The CDR3 spells CSTWTGEGYTF. Written as DNA, the CDR3 is TGCAGCACCTGGACAGGGGAGGGCTACACCTTC.

This clone was observed a few times. The V gene is TRBV11-2, the J gene TRBJ2-7; no clear D gene. This CDR3 region has 11 residues. Per germline, CDR1 SGHAT and CDR2 FQNNGV. The V gene lost 2 bases and the J gene lost 3 bases, with 2 bases spanning the gap. The CDR3 region has the DNA TGTGCCAGCAGCTTACACTACGAGCAGTACTTC. This gives the protein CASSLHYEQYF.

This clone was seen only once. The J gene is TRBJ1-1, the V gene TRBV27, with a weak D call TRBD1 (5 bases). CDR1 MNHEY and CDR2 SMNVEV come from the germline V gene (reference sequence). Trimming shortened V by 2 bases and J by 5 bases, and 18 bases separated the two germline ends. The CDR3 is made up of 16 amino acids. The CDR3 here is CASSLLLQGVGTEAFF. The DNA of the CDR3 is TGTGCCAGCAGTTTACTCCTCCAAGGGGTAGGGACTGAAGCTTTCTTT.

V gene TRBV9 combines with J gene TRBJ2-7; 8 nucleotides agree with TRBD1. The ends lost 0 bases at V and 2 bases at J; junction bases unmatched: 4. Germline lookup yields CDR1 SGDLS and CDR2 YYNGEE. This CDR3 is 15 amino acids long. CDR3 in amino acids: CASSVGQGAAYEQYF. As DNA, the CDR3 is TGTGCCAGCAGCGTAGGGCAGGGGGCCGCCTACGAGCAGTACTTC.

The genes are TRBV7-9 and TRBJ2-7; 8 bases are a match to TRBD2. Germline V lookup: CDR1 SEHNR, CDR2 FQNEAQ (reference sequence). This CDR3 spans 15 amino acids. V lost 5 bases, J lost 6 bases, and 12 bases stayed unmatched. CDR3 sequence (DNA): TGTGCCAGCAGCCCGAGCGGGGGAGGGGTGGGCGAGCAGTACTTC. As protein: CASSPSGGGVGEQYF.

The rearrangement joins TRBV19 to TRBJ1-5; no definite D call. Germline values: CDR1 LNHDA, CDR2 SQIVND (reference sequence). The V and J ends lost 4 bases and 3 bases respectively, with 19 bases between them. CDR3 size: 17 residues. CDR3 region: CASSSSSTIQANQPQHF. The CDR3 nucleotides are TGTGCCAGTAGTAGTTCCTCGACGATTCAGGCCAATCAGCCCCAGCATTTT.

A single count supports this clone. The chain joins TRBV7-2 to TRBJ1-5, with D unclear. This CDR3 contains 13 residues. Germline V gives CDR1 SGHTA, CDR2 FQGNSA. V shed 1 base and J shed 3 bases, with 4 bases lying between them. CDR3 region: CASSLDDNQPQHF. In nucleotides, the CDR3 is TGTGCCAGCAGCTTAGATGACAATCAGCCCCAGCATTTT.

This clone has only a few counts. The chain uses TRBV6-4 and TRBJ2-1, with TRBD2 matching over 14 bases. Germline V CDR1 and CDR2: MRHNA, SNTAGT. The CDR3 contains 16 residues. V lost 4 bases and J lost 9; bases outside the gene matches: 8. CDR3 loop: CASSVGTSGREGEQFF. The CDR3 DNA reads TGTGCCAGCAGTGTAGGGACTAGCGGGAGAGAGGGTGAGCAGTTCTTC.

The CDR3 DNA sequence: TGTGCCAGCAGCACGATTGGCTCTAACTATGGCTACACCTTC. Translated: CASSTIGSNYGYTF. The chain couples TRBV21-1 to TRBJ1-2; TRBD1, the table's D call, was not compared with the DNA. TRBV21-1 is an annotated pseudogene. This CDR3 is 14 amino acids long.

The J gene is TRBJ2-1, the V gene TRBV5-1; possibly TRBD1 for D (6 bases). The CDR3 runs 13 residues. The germline CDR1 and CDR2 sequences are SGHRS and YFSETQ. V lost 4 bases and J lost 9, with 14 bases in between. Here the CDR3 reads CASSGSGAFEQFF. CDR3 DNA: TGCGCCAGCAGCGGGTCAGGGGCTTTTGAGCAGTTCTTC.

The V and J genes are TRBV5-6 and TRBJ1-6, with 7 bases identical to TRBD1. Germline-derived CDR1 and CDR2 are SGHDT and YYEEEE. The V gene end was trimmed by 6 bases and the J gene end by 6 bases; junction bases not matched to a gene: 6. This CDR3 has 14 amino acids. CDR3 sequence reads: CASTRGLGNSPLHF. As DNA, the CDR3 is TGTGCCAGCACGAGGGGGCTGGGTAATTCACCCCTCCACTTT.

V is TRBV2 and J is TRBJ1-4; D is unclear. Trimming took off 10 bases at V and 8 bases at J, with 14 bases between the two ends. Germline-derived CDR1 and CDR2 are SNHLY and FYNNEI. The CDR3 is 12 amino acids. DNA of the CDR3: TGTGCCACGTGCGAGTATCTGGAAAAACTGTTTTTT. Translation gives CATCEYLEKLFF.

This chain connects TRBV30 to TRBJ2-7, with 12 bases identical to TRBD2. CDR1 is GTSNPN and CDR2 is SVGIG in the germline V gene (reference sequence). CDR3 length equals 14 residues. V shed 0 bases, J shed 4 bases, and the junction held 1 base outside the gene matches. The CDR3 nucleotides read TGTGCCTGGAGTGTGACTAGCGGGAGTTACGAGCAGTACTTC. Amino acids: CAWSVTSGSYEQYF.

The V call is TRBV14, the J call TRBJ2-1; 9 positions match TRBD2. Trimming at V came to 5 bases and at J to 10 bases, leaving 15 bases not matched to a gene. The CDR3 spans 16 residues. Germline lookup yields CDR1 SGHDN and CDR2 FVKESK. DNA of the CDR3: TGTGCCAGCAGCGCCACTAGCGGGCCCTCAGGGGACGAGCAGTTCTTC. This codes for CASSATSGPSGDEQFF. Together with reference TRBV14 and TRBJ2-1, the CDR3 gives the full variable domain: EAGVTQFPSHSVIEKGQTVTLRCDPISGHDNLYWYRRVMGKEIKFLLHFVKESKQDESGMPNNRFLAERTGGTYSTLKVQPAELEDSGVYFCASSATSGPSGDEQFFGPGTRLTVL.

CDR3 protein: CASSFNLGDRGRTGELFF. The CDR3 DNA sequence: TGCGCCAGCAGCTTTAACTTAGGGGACAGGGGTCGCACCGGGGAGCTGTTTTTT. The J gene is TRBJ2-2, the V gene TRBV5-1; TRBD1 matches 10 bases. The J segment lost 4 bases and the V segment lost 2 bases, leaving 11 bases of the junction unmatched. The CDR3 is 18 residues long. The germline CDR1 and CDR2 sequences are SGHRS and YFSETQ. The variable domain in full, completed from reference TRBV5-1 and TRBJ2-2, reads KAGVTQTPRYLIKTRGQQVTLSCSPISGHRSVSWYQQTPGQGLQFLFEYFSETQRNKGNFPGRFSGRQFSNSRSEMNVSTLELGDSALYLCASSFNLGDRGRTGELFFGEGSRLTVL.